This entry concerns a single T cell receptor beta chain. A sample-barcoded 5' primer and a J-beta primer mix were used in a second PCR of roughly 6 to 11 cycles. A single record per CDR3 protein comes from TCRdb applying MiXCR to the 5' RACE reads. The sample yields 650,000 to 700,000 distinct CDR3 sequences, about 30% seen once. This record comes from a study of blood T cells in healthy people across ages. CDR3 length: 13 residues. Germline V CDR1 and CDR2: GTSNPN, SVGIG (reference sequence). V was shortened by 0 bases and J by 8 bases, with 10 bases between the two germline ends. The chain employs TRBV30 and TRBJ1-4; D gene ambiguous. Sample: blood. The receptor comes from a woman of 80 years or more in good health. In DNA, the CDR3 is TGTGCCTGGAGTGTACTCCTTGGGGAAAAACTGTTTTTT. Translation: CAWSVLLGEKLFF. The full variable domain, completed using reference TRBV30 and TRBJ1-4, is SQTIHQWPATLVQPVGSPLSLECTVEGTSNPNLYWYRQAAGRGLQLLFYSVGIGQISSEVPQNLSASRPQDRQFILSSKKLLLSDSGFYLCAWSVLLGEKLFFGSGTQLSVL.